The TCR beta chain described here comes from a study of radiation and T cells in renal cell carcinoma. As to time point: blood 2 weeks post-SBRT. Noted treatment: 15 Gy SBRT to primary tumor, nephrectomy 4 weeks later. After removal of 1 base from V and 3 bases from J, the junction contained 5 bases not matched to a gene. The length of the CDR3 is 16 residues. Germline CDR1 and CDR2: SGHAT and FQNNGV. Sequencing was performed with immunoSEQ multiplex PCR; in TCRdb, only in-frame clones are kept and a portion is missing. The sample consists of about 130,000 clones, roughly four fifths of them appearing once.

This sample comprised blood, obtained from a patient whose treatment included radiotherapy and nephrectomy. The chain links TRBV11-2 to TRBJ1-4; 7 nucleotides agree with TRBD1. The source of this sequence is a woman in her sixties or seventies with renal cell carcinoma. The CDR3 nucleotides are TGTGCCAGCAGCTTAGTCGGGACAGCCTCTAATGAAAAACTGTTTTTT. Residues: CASSLVGTASNEKLFF.